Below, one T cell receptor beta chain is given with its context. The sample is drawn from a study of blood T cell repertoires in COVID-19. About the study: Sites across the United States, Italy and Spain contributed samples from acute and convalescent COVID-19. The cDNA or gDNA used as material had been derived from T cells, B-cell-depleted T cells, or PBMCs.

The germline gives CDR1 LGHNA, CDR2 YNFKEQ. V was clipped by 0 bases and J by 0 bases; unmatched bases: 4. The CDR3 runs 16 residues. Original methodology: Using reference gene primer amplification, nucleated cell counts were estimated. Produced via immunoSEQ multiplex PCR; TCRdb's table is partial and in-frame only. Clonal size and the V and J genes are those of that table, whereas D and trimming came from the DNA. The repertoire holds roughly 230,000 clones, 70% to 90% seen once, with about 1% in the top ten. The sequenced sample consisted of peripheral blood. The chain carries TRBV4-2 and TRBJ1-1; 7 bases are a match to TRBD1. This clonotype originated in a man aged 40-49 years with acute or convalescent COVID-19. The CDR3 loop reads CASSQEEGQLNTEAFF. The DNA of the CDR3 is TGTGCCAGCAGCCAAGAAGAGGGACAGCTGAACACTGAAGCTTTCTTT.